A selection of T cell receptor beta chains follows, all from one sample in a study of OX40 agonist ivuxolimab in advanced cancers. TCRdb keeps only in-frame clones here, not all; method: immunoSEQ multiplex PCR. This sample has under 100,000 clones, with roughly nine tenths found just once. The material was CD4+ or CD8+ T cells sorted from blood, obtained in a trial of the OX40 agonist ivuxolimab. The origin of the receptors is an adult with an advanced solid tumor such as melanoma, head and neck, liver or kidney cancer. The CDR3 runs from the conserved cysteine through the conserved F or W. The D gene is left open where the match is weak. Size is omitted from some rows. Given values are once, few, many or a class for expanded clones.

>.|13|TRBJ1-2|.|TRBV5-6
TGTGCCAGCAGCCGGGGGCTTGACTATGGCTACACCTTC
CASSRGLDYGYTF
>.|17|TRBJ2-5|TRBD2|TRBV14
TGTGCCAGCAGCCCCCCAAACGGGAGGACGTACCAAGAGACCCAGTACTTC
CASSPPNGRTYQETQYF
>.|13|TRBJ1-2|.|TRBV28
TGTGCCAGCAGTTTCCGCAGGAACTATGGCTACACCTTC
CASSFRRNYGYTF
>.|12|TRBJ2-3|TRBD1|TRBV7-7
TGTGCTAGCAGTCAGGGGGAAGATACGCAGTATTTT
CASSQGEDTQYF
>.|15|TRBJ2-3|TRBD2|TRBV11-2
TGTGCCAGCAGCTTAGAACTAGCGGGCACAGATACGCAGTATTTT
CASSLELAGTDTQYF
>once|14|TRBJ2-5|.|TRBV7-9
TGTGCCAGCAGCTTAGGAGTTACCCAAGAGACCCAGTACTTC
CASSLGVTQETQYF
>.|13|TRBJ1-2|.|TRBV28
TGTGCCATAGAAAAGACAGGACCAGGAGGCTACACCTTC
CAIEKTGPGGYTF
>.|14|TRBJ1-4|.|TRBV19
TGTGCCAGTAGTATAGATCATCTATTGGAAAAACTGTTTTTT
CASSIDHLLEKLFF
>.|15|TRBJ2-1|.|TRBV7-2
TGTGCCAGCAGTAGATCGGGGGACTCCTACAATGAGCAGTTCTTC
CASSRSGDSYNEQFF
>few|18|TRBJ2-1|.|TRBV4-1
TGCGCCAGCAGCCACCCCTCGGGGGCGGAACTATCCTACAATGAGCAGTTCTTC
CASSHPSGAELSYNEQFF
>.|14|TRBJ1-1|.|TRBV13
TGTGCCAGCAGCTTAGCAGGGCTAAACACTGAAGCTTTCTTT
CASSLAGLNTEAFF
>.|16|TRBJ2-7|.|TRBV27
TGTGCCAGCAGTTCCCTGCGGCAATACGGGGCAGACGAGCAGTACTTC
CASSSLRQYGADEQYF
>.|14|TRBJ1-1|.|TRBV5-4
TGTGCCAGCAGCCCTGAGGGGGGGCGGACTGAAGCTTTCTTT
CASSPEGGRTEAFF
>.|18|TRBJ1-1|TRBD1|TRBV25-1
TGTGCCAGCAGTGAATTCTTTTCCGGCAGGGGGCGTATCCCTGAAGCTTTCTTT
CASSEFFSGRGRIPEAFF
>.|16|TRBJ2-3|TRBD1|TRBV12-5
TGTGCTAGTGGTTTGTCGACAGGGGCAAACACAGATACGCAGTATTTT
CASGLSTGANTDTQYF
>.|15|TRBJ1-5|.|TRBV15
TGTGCCACCAGCAGAGATCCATCGGGGAGCCAGCCCCAGCATTTT
CATSRDPSGSQPQHF
>.|13|TRBJ2-2|.|TRBV7-6
TGTGCCAGCAGCCCGCCGGGAGCCGGGGAGCTGTTTTTT
CASSPPGAGELFF
>.|17|TRBJ2-3|TRBD2|TRBV7-9
TGTGCCAGCAGCTTATTTGCGCCTAGCGGAGCTTCGGCTACGCAGTATTTT
CASSLFAPSGASATQYF
>.|15|TRBJ1-1|.|TRBV25-1
TGTGCCAGCGAAGGGTCCGGGCCCACCGACACTGAAGCTTTCTTT
CASEGSGPTDTEAFF
>.|16|TRBJ2-6|TRBD1|TRBV5-1
TGCGCCAGCAGCCCCCGGGACAGGGCTGGGGCCAACGTCCTGACTTTC
CASSPRDRAGANVLTF
>.|12|TRBJ2-1|TRBD1|TRBV6-6
TGTGCCAGCAGGACAGGGGGGCATGAGCAGTTCTTC
CASRTGGHEQFF
>once|12|TRBJ1-1|.|TRBV5-1
TGCGCCAGCAGCTTGGGACACACTGAAGCTTTCTTT
CASSLGHTEAFF
>.|13|TRBJ2-5|.|TRBV7-8
TGTGCCAGCAGACAGGGGGGGAAAGAGACCCAGTACTTC
CASRQGGKETQYF
>.|16|TRBJ2-2|.|TRBV11-2
TGTGCCAGCAGCCTATCCTCGACCCGAACTGCCGGGGAGCTGTTTTTT
CASSLSSTRTAGELFF
>.|13|TRBJ1-5|.|TRBV30
TGTGCCTGGAGTGAGTTTAGTGATCAGCCCCAGCATTTT
CAWSEFSDQPQHF
>.|17|TRBJ2-5|TRBD2|TRBV7-9
TGTGCCAGCAGCGCTGGGGTAGGCGGGGGATCAGGAGAGACCCAGTACTTC
CASSAGVGGGSGETQYF
>.|15|TRBJ1-3|.|TRBV27
TGTCCGGGGCGGGGCCGAATACTCTCTGGAAACACCATATATTTT
CPGRGRILSGNTIYF
>.|15|TRBJ2-7|TRBD1|TRBV5-4
TGTGCCAGCAGGGCTTATGGGACAGGGACAAGCGAGCAGTACTTC
CASRAYGTGTSEQYF
>once|14|TRBJ1-2|TRBD1|TRBV27
TGTGCCAGCAGTTTGGGGACAGCTAACTATGGCTACACCTTC
CASSLGTANYGYTF
>.|14|TRBJ1-1|.|TRBV7-2
TGTGCCAGCAGCTCTGTAAGGCAAGGGGCTGAAGCTTTCTTT
CASSSVRQGAEAFF
>.|17|TRBJ1-6|TRBD1|TRBV19
TGTGCCAGTAGTATATCCGGACAGGGCAGGTTGAATTCACCCCTCCACTTT
CASSISGQGRLNSPLHF
>.|15|TRBJ1-4|.|TRBV7-8
TGTGCCAGCAGTTCCTCACGTGGGGCAGGGGAAAAACTGTTTTTT
CASSSSRGAGEKLFF
>.|19|TRBJ2-2|TRBD2|TRBV7-3
TGTGCCAGCAGCTCCACCGTAAGAGCGGGAAGTAGGGACACCGGGGAGCTGTTTTTT
CASSSTVRAGSRDTGELFF
>.|13|TRBJ2-1|.|TRBV6-5
TGTGCCAGCAGTTACTCTCGTGTCAATGAGCAGTTCTTC
CASSYSRVNEQFF
>few|14|TRBJ2-1|.|TRBV7-2
TGTGCCAGCCCGTGGGGGGAGAAGGGCGATGAGCAGTTCTTC
CASPWGEKGDEQFF
>.|17|TRBJ1-1|TRBD1|TRBV19
TGTGCCAGTACCCAAAGGGGGGCAGGGGGGTCAGACACTGAAGCTTTCTTT
CASTQRGAGGSDTEAFF
>few|13|TRBJ1-1|.|TRBV19
TGTGCCAGTATCCGACTCGGGTTAGCTGAAGCTTTCTTT
CASIRLGLAEAFF
>.|16|TRBJ2-2|TRBD2|TRBV9
TGTGCCAGCAGCGTAGCTGCTAGCGGGAACACCGGGGAGCTGTTTTTT
CASSVAASGNTGELFF
>.|13|TRBJ2-3|.|TRBV6-4
TGTGCCAGCAGTCCCGATGATCTGGATACGCAGTATTTT
CASSPDDLDTQYF
>once|18|TRBJ2-6|TRBD1|TRBV7-9
TGTGCCAGCAGCTTAGGACAGGGGACCTCCTCTGGGGCCAACGTCCTGACTTTC
CASSLGQGTSSGANVLTF
>.|13|TRBJ1-2|TRBD1|TRBV5-1
TGCGCCAGCAGCCCGGGACAGAACTATGGCTACACCTTC
CASSPGQNYGYTF
>.|13|TRBJ1-2|.|TRBV6-4
TGTGCCAGCAGTAGGGAATCTAACTATGGCTACACCTTC
CASSRESNYGYTF
>once|18|TRBJ2-5|TRBD2|TRBV7-9
TGTGCCAGCAGCTTAGGTGGGGGACCGGGACTAGCGAAAGAGACCCAGTACTTC
CASSLGGGPGLAKETQYF
>.|16|TRBJ2-1|.|TRBV5-1
TGCGCCAGCACCACCGGTACAGGGACCCTAACCAATGAGCAGTTCTTC
CASTTGTGTLTNEQFF
>.|14|TRBJ2-7|TRBD1|TRBV9
TGTGCCAGCAGCGGGCCCGACAGGGGACACGAGCAGTACTTC
CASSGPDRGHEQYF
>few|14|TRBJ1-4|.|TRBV5-1
TGCGCCAGCAGCTTGACGGTAGCTGATGAAAAACTGTTTTTT
CASSLTVADEKLFF
>.|16|TRBJ1-1|.|TRBV5-4
TGTGCCAGCAGCGGCTCCAGGGCGTCCATGAACACTGAAGCTTTCTTT
CASSGSRASMNTEAFF
>few|14|TRBJ1-5|.|TRBV5-1
TGCGCCAGCAGCTTGGATGGAGGAACGAAGCCCCAGCATTTT
CASSLDGGTKPQHF